These 7 T cell receptor beta chains came from one sample sequenced in a study of T cells in Graves' hyperthyroidism and ophthalmopathy. It was RNA transcripts that yielded the amplified TCR beta CDR3 regions. The HTBI primer set served for first-round RT-PCR of the TCR CDR3. TCRdb reprocessed the multiplex PCR reads with MiXCR, giving one entry per CDR3 protein. Of 470,000 or so distinct CDR3 sequences in the sample, less than 25% were seen once. Material: blood. The source of these receptors is a man aged 18 to 30 with Graves' hyperthyroidism.

This clonotype was counted many times. The V call is TRBV25-1, the J call TRBJ2-5; D tentatively reads TRBD1 or TRBD2 (5 bases each). The V and J ends lost 3 bases and 7 bases respectively, with 15 bases between them. This CDR3 has 14 residues. From germline, CDR1 is MGHDK and CDR2 SYGVNS. The CDR3 DNA is TGTGCCAGCAGTGAGGGGGTATCCACAGGGACCCAGTACTTC. Residues: CASSEGVSTGTQYF.

This clonotype came up many times. The chain carries TRBV29-1 and TRBJ2-4, with D hard to call. The germline V and J ends were trimmed by 5 bases and 6 bases, with 20 bases remaining between them. Germline V CDR1 and CDR2: SQVTM, ANQGSEA. The CDR3 is 15 residues long. For the CDR3, the DNA is TGCAGCGTTCTCGACATGATCGAGGCCGGAAACATTCAGTACTTC. It specifies CSVLDMIEAGNIQYF.

The rearrangement uses TRBV24-1 and TRBJ1-2; 7 bases line up with TRBD1. The CDR3 is 13 residues long. Per the germline V gene, CDR1 is KGHDR and CDR2 is SFDVKD. V lost 9 bases to trimming and J lost 2 bases; unmatched junction nucleotides: 5. As DNA, the CDR3 is TGTGCCACCTCTGGACAGGAGAACTATGGCTACACCTTC. As protein: CATSGQENYGYTF.

The CDR3, as DNA: TGTGCCAGCAGCCAAGGAAGTCGCCGGTTCTCCTACGAGCAGTACTTC. It specifies CASSQGSRRFSYEQYF. This rearrangement joins TRBV3-1 to TRBJ2-7; D gene uncertain. Germline V CDR1 and CDR2: LGHDT, YNNKEL (reference sequence). This CDR3 spans 16 amino acids. With 1 base removed from V and 0 bases from J, the gap between germline ends came to 13 bases.

This clonotype was detected only a few times. The chain is built from TRBV18 and TRBJ2-5; 8 nucleotides match TRBD1. This CDR3 region has 16 residues. The V gene end was trimmed by 0 bases and the J gene end by 4 bases; junction bases not matched to a gene: 7. Per germline, CDR1 KGHSH and CDR2 LQKENI. The CDR3 here is CASSPPVRGRGETQYF. In DNA, the CDR3 is TGTGCCAGCTCACCACCGGTCAGGGGGCGCGGAGAGACCCAGTACTTC.

A note on this clonotype: Likely a read error: the CDR3 ends without its conserved phenylalanine or tryptophan. The limits of the CDR3 on the DNA are not certain, so only TCRdb's listed CDR3 is given. CDR3 in amino acids: CSFPLGVI. This chain joins TRBV29-1 and TRBJ2-7; the table's TRBD1 call for D was not verified on the DNA. The CDR3 numbers 8 amino acids, ends counted. Germline loops: CDR1 SQVTM, CDR2 ANQGSEA.

Many counts were recorded for this clonotype. The chain joins TRBV29-1 to TRBJ1-1, with 7 bases matching TRBD1. Trimming took 7 bases from V and 3 from J; bases not matched to a gene: 8. CDR3 length equals 13 residues. Germline assignment: CDR1 SQVTM and CDR2 ANQGSEA. In DNA form, the CDR3 reads TGCAGCGCCCACAGGGGAGGGGACACTGAAGCTTTCTTT. Translating it yields CSAHRGGDTEAFF.